The clone carrying this T cell receptor beta chain was seen a handful of times. With a J-beta primer mix and a sample-barcoded 5' primer, a second PCR ran about 7 to 12 cycles. TCRdb re-called the 5' RACE reads with MiXCR, one entry per CDR3 protein. The sample shows hundreds of thousands of distinct CDR3 sequences, roughly 24% of them seen only once. V shed 3 bases and J 8 bases; nucleotides not matched to a gene: 8. Per germline, CDR1 DFQATT and CDR2 SNEGSKA (reference sequence). CDR3 size: 15 residues. The data derive from a study of blood T cells in healthy people across ages. These same data were also listed under a study on T cells of mothers and their children.

This TCR derives from a boy under 18 in good health. The J gene is TRBJ2-4, the V gene TRBV20-1, with 12 bases that match TRBD2. Material for sequencing was blood. CDR3 nucleotide sequence: TGCAGTGCTAGTAAGGCTAGCGGGGGGGTATACATTCAGTACTTC. It is translated as CSASKASGGVYIQYF.